A selection of T cell receptor beta chains follows, all from one sample in a study of cytomegalovirus exposure and HLA in healthy donors. The repertoire was sequenced with immunoSEQ multiplex PCR; TCRdb's copy has only in-frame clones and lacks some. The sample consists of roughly 140,000 clones, over 75% of them appearing once. The sequencing input was PBMCs. The receptors here all came from a female donor in good health and CMV-seronegative. CDR3s include the opening cysteine and the closing phenylalanine or tryptophan. Fields, in order: J gene, clone size, V gene, D gene, CDR3 protein, CDR3 DNA. A D gene is named only where the DNA matches it firmly. The size entry is marked missing in some rows and otherwise reads once, few, many or a size class.

TRBJ1-4,.,TRBV28,.,CASRRIGLRNEKLFF,TGTGCCAGCAGGAGAATTGGACTGCGTAATGAAAAACTGTTTTTT
TRBJ2-1,.,TRBV6-6,TRBD2,CASSPGLAVYNEQFF,TGTGCCAGCAGTCCAGGACTAGCGGTCTACAATGAGCAGTTCTTC
TRBJ2-3,.,TRBV12-5,TRBD1,CASGRTGGGPDTQYF,TGTGCTAGTGGCCGGACAGGGGGCGGCCCAGATACGCAGTATTTT
TRBJ2-2,few,TRBV18,.,CASSPRAQGPTGELFF,TGTGCCAGCTCACCAAGAGCTCAGGGTCCCACCGGGGAGCTGTTTTTT
TRBJ2-5,.,TRBV4-2,TRBD2,CASSQPWAGARETQYF,TGTGCCAGCAGCCAACCCTGGGCGGGAGCTAGGGAGACCCAGTACTTC
TRBJ2-7,.,TRBV19,TRBD1,CASSIQGARAYEQYF,TGTGCCAGTAGTATCCAGGGGGCGAGGGCCTACGAGCAGTACTTC
TRBJ1-2,.,TRBV7-6,TRBD1,CASSSGGSYGYTF,TGTGCCAGCAGCTCAGGGGGAAGCTATGGCTACACCTTC
TRBJ2-7,once,TRBV4-1,TRBD2,CASSQEAGGSYEQYF,TGCGCCAGCAGCCAAGAAGCGGGAGGTTCCTACGAGCAGTACTTC
TRBJ1-2,.,TRBV9,.,CASSGQGWRLSIAGMGYTF,TGTGCCAGCAGCGGCCAAGGGTGGCGGCTTTCTATAGCGGGTATGGGCTACACCTTC
TRBJ1-2,.,TRBV19,TRBD1,CASSIVGQGSNYGYTF,TGTGCCAGTAGTATAGTGGGACAGGGTTCCAACTATGGCTACACCTTC
TRBJ1-1,.,TRBV7-9,.,CASSPSGGAEAFF,TGTGCCAGCAGCCCCAGCGGAGGGGCTGAAGCTTTCTTT
TRBJ2-5,few,TRBV7-9,TRBD1,CASSSTGGFPGETQYF,TGTGCCAGCAGCTCAACAGGGGGCTTCCCGGGGGAGACCCAGTACTTC
TRBJ2-7,.,TRBV5-4,TRBD2,CASSPFILAGDYSYEQYF,TGTGCCAGCAGCCCCTTCATACTAGCGGGAGACTACTCCTACGAGCAGTACTTC
TRBJ1-2,.,TRBV19,.,CASSIDRIYGYTF,TGTGCCAGTAGTATAGACAGGATCTATGGCTACACCTTC
TRBJ2-3,few,TRBV29-1,TRBD2,CSVVASGSGDTQYF,TGCAGCGTTGTGGCTAGCGGGAGCGGAGATACGCAGTATTTT
TRBJ2-7,.,TRBV7-9,TRBD2,CASSLTLAGAYEQYF,TGTGCCAGCAGCTTAACACTAGCGGGAGCCTACGAGCAGTACTTC
TRBJ2-2,.,TRBV27,TRBD1,CASSKGTGPTGELFF,TGTGCCAGCAGTAAGGGGACAGGGCCCACCGGGGAGCTGTTTTTT
TRBJ2-5,.,TRBV6-5,TRBD1,CASQGAMETQYF,TGTGCCAGTCAGGGGGCGATGGAGACCCAGTACTTC
TRBJ1-2,.,TRBV19,.,CASSPAGGRALLYGYTF,TGTGCCAGTAGTCCCGCCGGGGGGCGAGCCTTGCTCTATGGCTACACCTTC
TRBJ1-2,.,TRBV28,.,CASSNSQGWDYGYTF,TGTGCCAGCAGCAACTCCCAGGGTTGGGACTATGGCTACACCTTC
TRBJ1-3,.,TRBV19,.,CASSGGTGNTIYF,TGTGCCAGTAGTGGCGGAACTGGAAACACCATATATTTT
TRBJ1-1,.,TRBV28,.,CASSSGITEAFF,TGTGCCAGCAGCTCAGGGATCACTGAAGCTTTCTTT
TRBJ2-3,.,TRBV7-6,TRBD2,CASSLGLAGTDTQYF,TGTGCCAGCAGCTTAGGACTAGCGGGCACAGATACGCAGTATTTT
TRBJ2-7,.,TRBV28,TRBD1,CASTGQGDSYEQYF,TGTGCCAGTACGGGGCAGGGGGACTCCTACGAGCAGTACTTC
TRBJ1-5,.,TRBV28,.,CASRIYLQGDNQPQHF,TGTGCCAGCCGAATCTATCTACAGGGAGACAATCAGCCCCAGCATTTT
TRBJ2-6,.,TRBV6-1,TRBD2,CASRAGGSGANVLTF,TGTGCCAGCAGGGCGGGGGGCTCTGGGGCCAACGTCCTGACTTTC
TRBJ2-1,few,TRBV29-1,TRBD2,CSPRLADYNEQFF,TGCAGCCCTCGACTAGCGGATTACAATGAGCAGTTCTTC
TRBJ2-3,.,TRBV7-9,.,CASSPKGLSDTQYF,TGTGCCAGCAGCCCTAAGGGGTTGTCAGATACGCAGTATTTT
TRBJ2-1,.,TRBV5-1,TRBD2,CASSPTSGDRRGEQFF,TGCGCCAGCAGCCCGACTAGCGGTGACCGAAGGGGTGAGCAGTTCTTC
TRBJ1-2,few,TRBV13,.,CASSLVSANYGYTF,TGTGCCAGCAGCTTAGTCTCAGCTAACTATGGCTACACCTTC
TRBJ2-2,.,TRBV11-2,TRBD2,CASSLVPSGNTGELFF,TGTGCCAGCAGCTTAGTTCCTAGCGGGAACACCGGGGAGCTGTTTTTT
TRBJ1-4,.,TRBV28,TRBD1,CASSLGQTNEKLFF,TGTGCCAGCAGTTTGGGACAGACTAATGAAAAACTGTTTTTT
TRBJ1-2,.,TRBV5-1,TRBD1,CASSPGQGIGYTF,TGCGCCAGCAGCCCGGGACAGGGGATAGGCTACACCTTC
TRBJ2-7,few,TRBV29-1,TRBD2,CSAGTSGRYEQYF,TGCAGCGCCGGGACTAGCGGGAGGTACGAGCAGTACTTC
TRBJ1-2,once,TRBV27,.,CASELRGGYTF,TGTGCCAGCGAATTGCGGGGTGGCTACACCTTC
TRBJ1-2,.,TRBV29-1,.,CSVAGGRLGYTF,TGCAGCGTGGCCGGGGGGCGATTAGGCTACACCTTC
TRBJ1-5,.,TRBV10-3,.,CAISEGANQPQHF,TGTGCCATCAGTGAGGGGGCAAATCAGCCCCAGCATTTT
TRBJ2-5,.,TRBV5-1,.,CASSLSGTGETQYF,TGCGCCAGCAGCCTATCCGGGACTGGCGAGACCCAGTACTTC
TRBJ2-7,.,TRBV18,.,CASSPLLDTTYEQYF,TGTGCCAGCTCACCCCTTTTGGACACTACCTACGAGCAGTACTTC
TRBJ2-5,.,TRBV6-1,TRBD1,CASSEQDRGQVETQYF,TGTGCCAGCAGTGAACAGGACAGGGGGCAAGTGGAGACCCAGTACTTC
TRBJ2-1,.,TRBV19,TRBD2,CASTEVSGSRYEQFF,TGTGCCAGTACCGAGGTTAGCGGGAGTAGGTATGAGCAGTTCTTC
TRBJ2-2,.,TRBV6-1,.,CASSVTTPYTNTGELFF,TGTGCCAGCAGTGTCACTACGCCTTACACGAACACCGGGGAGCTGTTTTTT
TRBJ2-5,.,TRBV5-6,.,CASSGVGGRETQYF,TGTGCCAGCAGCGGGGTAGGGGGTCGAGAGACCCAGTACTTC
TRBJ2-7,few,TRBV9,.,CASSVEGSGHYEQYF,TGTGCCAGCAGCGTAGAAGGTAGCGGCCACTACGAGCAGTACTTC
TRBJ2-7,.,TRBV14,TRBD1,CASSQGAGTGYYEQYF,TGTGCCAGCAGCCAAGGTGCCGGGACAGGCTATTACGAGCAGTACTTC
TRBJ2-3,.,TRBV19,.,CASSSGLPFEDTQYF,TGTGCCAGTAGTTCGGGACTTCCCTTCGAAGATACGCAGTATTTT
TRBJ1-1,.,TRBV6-1,.,CASSHPGVGEAFF,TGTGCCAGCAGTCACCCGGGTGTGGGTGAGGCTTTCTTT
TRBJ2-5,.,TRBV27,TRBD2,CASSFAGGPGTQYF,TGTGCCAGCAGTTTCGCGGGAGGTCCGGGGACCCAGTACTTC
TRBJ2-7,.,TRBV5-6,.,CASSLGTTGTYEQYF,TGTGCCAGCAGCTTGGGTACTACAGGGACCTACGAGCAGTACTTC
TRBJ1-2,.,TRBV28,TRBD1,CASSQPTGANYGYTF,TGTGCCAGCAGCCAACCTACAGGGGCTAACTATGGCTACACCTTC
TRBJ2-1,.,TRBV2,TRBD2,CASSDPRAGGYNEQFF,TGTGCCAGCAGTGACCCGAGAGCGGGAGGGTATAATGAGCAGTTCTTC
TRBJ2-1,few,TRBV19,TRBD2,CASSNTRLAGSYNEQFF,TGTGCCAGTAGCAATACCCGACTAGCGGGATCGTACAATGAGCAGTTCTTC
TRBJ2-7,.,TRBV15,.,CATSRDQGPYEQYF,TGTGCCACCAGCAGAGACCAGGGCCCGTACGAGCAGTACTTC
TRBJ2-1,once,TRBV6-6,TRBD2,CASSRPGLEDHEQFF,TGTGCCAGCAGTAGACCGGGACTAGAGGACCATGAGCAGTTCTTC
TRBJ1-4,.,TRBV29-1,.,CSVGPDAGEKLFF,TGCAGCGTTGGGCCGGATGCGGGTGAAAAACTGTTTTTT